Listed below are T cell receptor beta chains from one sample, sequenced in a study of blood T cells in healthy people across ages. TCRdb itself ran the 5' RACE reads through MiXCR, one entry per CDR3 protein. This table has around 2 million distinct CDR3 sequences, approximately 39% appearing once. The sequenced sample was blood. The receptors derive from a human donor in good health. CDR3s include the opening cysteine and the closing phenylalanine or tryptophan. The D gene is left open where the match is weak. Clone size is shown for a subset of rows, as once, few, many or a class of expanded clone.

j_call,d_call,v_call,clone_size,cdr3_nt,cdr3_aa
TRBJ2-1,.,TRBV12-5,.,TGTGCTAGTCTGGGCCAGTCCTACAATGAGCAGTTCTTC,CASLGQSYNEQFF
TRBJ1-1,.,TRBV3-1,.,TGTGCCAGCAGCCAAGAGATTACAGGAGTTAGTATGAACACTGAAGCTTTCTTT,CASSQEITGVSMNTEAFF
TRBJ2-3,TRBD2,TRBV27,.,TGTGCCAGCTCGAGCGGGGAGGGTCGGTGGGATACGCAGTATTTT,CASSSGEGRWDTQYF
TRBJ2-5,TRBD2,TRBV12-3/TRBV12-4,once,TGTGCCAGCAGTCGGATGCTAGCGGGGGGCGGGGTGGAGTACTTC,CASSRMLAGGGVEYF
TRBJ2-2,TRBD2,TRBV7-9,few,TGTGCCAGCAGCTTATGGGGCTGGACTAGCACGAACACCGGGGAGCTGTTTTTT,CASSLWGWTSTNTGELFF
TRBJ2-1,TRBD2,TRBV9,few,TGTGCCAGCAGCGTAGATTACGGGGGGGCCTCGTATGAGCAGTTCTTC,CASSVDYGGASYEQFF
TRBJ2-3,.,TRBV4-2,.,TGTGCCAGCAGCCAAGATAGTCAGGTGGATACGCAGTATTTT,CASSQDSQVDTQYF
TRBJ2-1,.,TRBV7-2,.,TGTGCCAGCAGCTTAGATTTGGGCAGGGTGGCCGATGAGCAGTTCTTC,CASSLDLGRVADEQFF
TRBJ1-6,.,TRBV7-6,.,TGTGCCAGCAGCTTAGGTCGGCGTGCATCCCTCCACTTT,CASSLGRRASLHF
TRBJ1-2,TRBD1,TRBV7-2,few,TGTGCCAGCAGCTTCAAGGCCCCGGGACAGGGAACATATGGCTACACCTTC,CASSFKAPGQGTYGYTF
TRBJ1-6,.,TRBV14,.,TGTGCCAGCAGCCACGGCGGTGATTCACCCCTCCACTTT,CASSHGGDSPLHF
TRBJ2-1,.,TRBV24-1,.,TGTGCCACCGGCACAGGGTTATATGAGCAGTTCTTC,CATGTGLYEQFF
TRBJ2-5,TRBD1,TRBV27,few,TGTGCCAGCAGACCCGGACAGGGGAGCAGAGAGACCCAGTACTTC,CASRPGQGSRETQYF
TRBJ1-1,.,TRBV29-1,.,TGCAGCGTTGAAGAAGCAGGGAAAGCTTTCTTT,CSVEEAGKAFF
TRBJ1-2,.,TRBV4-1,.,TGCGCCAGCAGCCAAGGGGTCGACTGGCGTGGCTACACCTTC,CASSQGVDWRGYTF
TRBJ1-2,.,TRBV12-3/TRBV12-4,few,TGTGCCAGCAGCCAGCGGGGGGGAACCTATGGCTACACCTTC,CASSQRGGTYGYTF
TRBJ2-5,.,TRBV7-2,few,TGTGCCAGCAGCTTAGGAGGGGGATTCCAAGAGACCCAGTACTTC,CASSLGGGFQETQYF
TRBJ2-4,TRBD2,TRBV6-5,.,TGTGCCAGCAGTAAGACTAGCGGGGGCCACAGAAACATTCAGTACTTC,CASSKTSGGHRNIQYF
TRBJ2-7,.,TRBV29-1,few,TGCAGCGTTGTAAACACCGGTGCCTACGAGCAGTACTTC,CSVVNTGAYEQYF
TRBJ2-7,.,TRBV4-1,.,TGCGCCAGCAGCCAAGGCAAACTAGGGACCTACGAGCAGTACTTC,CASSQGKLGTYEQYF
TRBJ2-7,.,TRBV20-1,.,TGCAGTGCCATGGGACCGGGGTTAGCATACGAGCAGTACTTC,CSAMGPGLAYEQYF
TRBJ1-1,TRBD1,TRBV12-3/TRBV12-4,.,TGTGCCAGCAGGCAAGACAGGGACACTGAAGCTTTCTTT,CASRQDRDTEAFF